Each of the 9 T cell receptor beta chains below was sequenced from the same sample in a study of beta chain features in type 1 diabetes. Investigators reverse transcribed all isolated RNA, so they sequenced expressed TCRB transcripts. Profiling relied on immunoSEQ multiplex PCR, and the TCRdb table lists in-frame clones only, not all of them. The sample lists around 240,000 clones; 55% to 70% were seen once. The specimen sequenced was naive CD4+ T cells from blood. Receptors were obtained from a man aged 25 to 40 in good health.

The gene calls are TRBV11-3 and TRBJ2-1, with D uncertain. CDR3 size: 11 residues. Trimming removed 5 bases at V and 10 bases at J, with 9 bases between. Germline CDR1 is SGHNT and CDR2 is YENEEA. The CDR3 DNA follows: TGTGCCAGCAGCAACAGCTGGGAGCAGTTCTTC. Translating gives CASSNSWEQFF. Looking up the rest from reference TRBV11-3 and TRBJ2-1 gives the full variable domain: EAGVVQSPRYKIIEKKQPVAFWCNPISGHNTLYWYLQNLGQGPELLIRYENEEAVDDSQLPKDRFSAERLKGVDSTLKIQPAELGDSAVYLCASSNSWEQFFGPGTRLTVL.

For this clone: Different DNA sequences within this sample yield the same CDR3. The chain employs TRBV10-3 and TRBJ1-2, with no clear D. CDR3 length: 11 amino acids. Trimming stripped 8 bases from V and 3 bases from J, with 7 bases between. Germline V gene data show CDR1 as ENHRY and CDR2 as SYGVKD. This CDR3 reads CAISGDYGYTF. The DNA for the CDR3 is TGTGCCATCTCCGGGGACTATGGCTACACCTTC.

The gene calls are TRBV30 and TRBJ2-1; 7 bases are shared with TRBD2. The CDR3 runs 17 residues. Germline CDR1 GTSNPN, CDR2 SVGIG (reference sequence). V lost 2 bases and J lost 1; bases outside the gene matches: 11. CDR3: CAWSTTLFSGSYNEQFF. Written as DNA, the CDR3 is TGTGCCTGGAGTACCACCCTTTTTAGCGGGTCCTACAATGAGCAGTTCTTC. The whole variable domain, remainder taken from reference TRBV30 and TRBJ2-1, is SQTIHQWPATLVQPVGSPLSLECTVEGTSNPNLYWYRQAAGRGLQLLFYSVGIGQISSEVPQNLSASRPQDRQFILSSKKLLLSDSGFYLCAWSTTLFSGSYNEQFFGPGTRLTVL.

The chain uses TRBV19 and TRBJ1-5; TRBD1 might be the D (5 bases). Trimming stripped 9 bases from V and 2 bases from J, with 14 bases between. The CDR3 has 14 amino acids. Germline CDR1 reads LNHDA; CDR2 reads SQIVND (reference sequence). CDR3 in amino acids: CASGGYAGNQPQHF. CDR3 in DNA: TGTGCCAGCGGGGGGTACGCGGGCAATCAGCCCCAGCATTTT.

This clone was detected once. The V gene is TRBV4-1, the J gene TRBJ2-6, with D perhaps TRBD1 (5 bases). Germline V gene data show CDR1 as MGHRA and CDR2 as YSYEKL. This CDR3 has 17 residues. Trimming stripped 1 base from V and 0 bases from J, with 10 bases between. For the CDR3, the DNA is TGCGCCAGCAGCCAAGGTAGACAGAGCTCTGGGGCCAACGTCCTGACTTTC. Amino acids: CASSQGRQSSGANVLTF.

The sample holds one count of this clone. The V gene is TRBV25-1, the J gene TRBJ2-7; maybe TRBD2 (5 bases). This CDR3 contains 14 residues. V dropped 10 bases and J dropped 1 base, with 17 bases sitting between them. Per the germline V gene, CDR1 is MGHDK and CDR2 is SYGVNS. This CDR3 reads CAILPGLPSYEQYF. The DNA for the CDR3 is TGTGCCATCCTCCCAGGACTGCCGTCCTACGAGCAGTACTTC.

V and J are TRBV2 and TRBJ1-2, with 8 bases fitting TRBD1. J was trimmed by 5 bases and V by 7 bases; bases with no gene match: 6. This CDR3 is built from 13 residues. Germline CDR1 reads SNHLY; CDR2 reads FYNNEI. This CDR3 reads CASTGGSGYGYTF. The CDR3 nucleotides are TGTGCCAGCACAGGGGGCAGCGGGTATGGCTACACCTTC.

V usage is TRBV30 and J usage is TRBJ1-5; 7 bases agree with TRBD1. The germline V gene has CDR1 GTSNPN and CDR2 SVGIG (reference sequence). V trimming: 0 bases; J trimming: 6 bases; junction bases outside the gene matches: 2. There are 13 residues in the CDR3. CDR3 sequence reads: CAWSVKGAQPQHF. CDR3 bases: TGTGCCTGGAGTGTAAAGGGGGCTCAGCCCCAGCATTTT.

The J gene is TRBJ2-1, the V gene TRBV29-1; possible D gene TRBD2, 6 bases. The CDR3 consists of 14 residues. Looked up from germline, CDR1 is SQVTM and CDR2 is ANQGSEA. Trimming took off 7 bases at V and 1 base at J, with 14 bases between the two ends. The DNA for the CDR3 is TGCAGCGCCCTATCCGGGAGTTCCTACAATGAGCAGTTCTTC. Translation gives CSALSGSSYNEQFF.